This passage covers 3 T cell receptor beta chains from one sample sequenced in a study of cytomegalovirus exposure and HLA in healthy donors. The method was immunoSEQ multiplex PCR; TCRdb's version includes in-frame clones alone and lacks a portion of them. This table holds under 100,000 clones, 95% to 98% found once. The sequencing input was PBMCs. These receptors all stem from a young man in good health and CMV-seronegative.

This chain connects TRBV5-4 to TRBJ2-2; TRBD2 might be the D (6 bases). Germline CDR1 reads SGHNT; CDR2 reads YYREEE (reference sequence). This CDR3 comprises 13 residues. Deletions cut 10 bases from V and 4 bases from J, with 14 bases between. The CDR3 reads CAHAGGITGELFF. The CDR3 DNA follows: TGTGCCCACGCGGGCGGGATCACCGGGGAGCTGTTTTTT.

This clone showed up just once. The gene calls are TRBV10-3 and TRBJ1-1, with 7 positions matching TRBD1. The J segment lost 4 bases and the V segment lost 2 bases, leaving 7 bases of the junction unmatched. The CDR3 contains 15 residues. Germline V gene lookup returns CDR1 ENHRY and CDR2 SYGVKD. CDR3 bases: TGTGCCATCAGTGAGACTAGCCAGGGGGGCACTGAAGCTTTCTTT. Encoded protein: CAISETSQGGTEAFF.

V gene TRBV27 combines with J gene TRBJ1-6; the D gene is possibly TRBD1 (6 bases). Germline CDR1 MNHEY, CDR2 SMNVEV (reference sequence). The V end was cut by 8 bases, the J end by 10 bases, with 21 bases between. This CDR3 spans 15 amino acids. CDR3 nucleotide sequence: TGTGCCAGCTCTACCAAGGACAGCGGTAGATCACCCCTCCACTTT. Its translation is CASSTKDSGRSPLHF.